This TCR beta chain was observed in a study of neurological immune-mediated disorders. Whole-study findings and limits: Healthy controls had more TCR clonal expansion than multiple sclerosis, which showed the least, whereas HTLV-1-associated myelopathy showed the most. The absence of shared CDR3 amino acid sequences among expanded clones across subjects suggests private repertoires in all groups.

This clonotype was picked up many times. Its antigen is undetermined. Trimming took 0 bases from V and 2 from J, leaving 11 bases between them. The CDR3 spans 15 residues. Per germline, CDR1 ENHRY and CDR2 SYGVKD. 5'RACE employing 10-nucleotide random UMIs yielded the cDNA. Per sequencing run, 15-18 subjects together gave over 190 million TCR-beta sequences. TCRdb re-called the 5' RACE reads with MiXCR, one entry per CDR3 protein. The data show tens of thousands of distinct CDR3 sequences, roughly 7% seen once. Sequenced sample: PBMCs. The chain combines TRBV10-3 with TRBJ2-7, with D maybe TRBD2 (6 bases). The TCR originated in a woman aged 40 to 50 in good health. The CDR3 spells CAISESGGITYEQYF. For the CDR3, the DNA is TGTGCCATCAGTGAGTCCGGGGGAATCACCTACGAGCAGTACTTC.